This T cell receptor beta chain was captured by sequencing in a study of breast tumors, draining lymph nodes, adjacent tissues. Germline loops: CDR1 LNHDA, CDR2 SQIVND (reference sequence). V gave up 7 bases and J gave up 0 bases, with 16 bases separating them. The CDR3 is made up of 17 amino acids. TCRdb reprocessed the multiplex PCR reads via MiXCR and lists one record per CDR3 protein. The sample lists about 80,000 distinct CDR3 sequences; approximately 19% were seen once. Breast cancer patients provided tissue from their axillary draining lymph nodes. Study findings and constraints: Tumor TCR diversity was below lymph nodes but above nontumor tissue. That most tumor T cells come from lymph nodes remained unproven. Most tumor T cells seemingly derive from lymph node, then expand in tumor.

Many counts were recorded for this clonotype. Its cognate antigen is unknown. The chain couples TRBV19 to TRBJ2-6; D possibly matches TRBD1 or TRBD2 (5 bases each). Sequencing input: axillary lymph node tissue. The clonotype originates from a female donor with breast cancer. Some clones in this sample may be carry-over from other donors' samples. The CDR3, as DNA: TGTGCCAGTAACTCCCCGTTTGGGGGCTCTGGGGCCAACGTCCTGACTTTC. Translated, it gives CASNSPFGGSGANVLTF.